This T cell receptor (beta chain) was documented in a study of CD8+ T cells in alopecia areata. General study results and limits: Relative to mice, TCR sharing across patients was less clear, a difference possibly HLA-related. The link between baseline CD8+ expansion and response remains uncertain with one nonresponder. Many of the expanded lesional clones endured in scalp and blood while on tofacitinib.

Germline lookup yields CDR1 MNHEY and CDR2 SMNVEV (reference sequence). Trimming removed 2 bases at V and 3 bases at J, with 6 bases between. The CDR3 runs 13 residues. Extraction of RNA preceded its reverse transcription into cDNA, which served as the sequencing template. Here immunoSEQ multiplex PCR was the method, and the copy in TCRdb shows in-frame clones only, minus some. In the table there are 100,000 to 130,000 clones, about 83% of which are singletons. This clone has more than one count but fewer than ten. Antigen specificity is unknown. The treatment was: oral pan-JAK inhibitor, 5-10 mg twice daily. Alopecia areata patients had lesional scalp punch biopsies and peripheral blood taken from them.

The source was CD8+ T cells sorted from blood, collected at week 24, from a patient treated with tofacitinib. The chain is built from TRBV27 and TRBJ2-3, with D unresolved. This TCR came from a human donor with alopecia areata. CDR3 in DNA: TGTGCCAGCAGTTTAGCCCGGACAGATACGCAGTATTTT. This encodes CASSLARTDTQYF.